This T cell receptor beta chain came from a study of T cell repertoires in cytomegalovirus infection. TCRdb passed the reads through MiXCR, listing each CDR3 protein once. The data show about 130,000 distinct CDR3 sequences, about 10% seen once. This CDR3 is built from 12 residues. In germline, CDR1 is SGHTA, CDR2 FQGNSA. Trimming pared 4 bases from V and 3 bases from J, leaving 7 bases between. This clonotype came up many times. This TCR came from a human donor in good health (CMV status not recorded). Some clones in this sample may be carry-over from other donors' samples. The specimen sequenced was PBMCs. The V gene is TRBV7-2, the J gene TRBJ2-7; D is undetermined. The CDR3 reads CASSSLDYEQYF. DNA for the CDR3: TGTGCCAGCAGCTCCCTGGACTACGAGCAGTACTTC.